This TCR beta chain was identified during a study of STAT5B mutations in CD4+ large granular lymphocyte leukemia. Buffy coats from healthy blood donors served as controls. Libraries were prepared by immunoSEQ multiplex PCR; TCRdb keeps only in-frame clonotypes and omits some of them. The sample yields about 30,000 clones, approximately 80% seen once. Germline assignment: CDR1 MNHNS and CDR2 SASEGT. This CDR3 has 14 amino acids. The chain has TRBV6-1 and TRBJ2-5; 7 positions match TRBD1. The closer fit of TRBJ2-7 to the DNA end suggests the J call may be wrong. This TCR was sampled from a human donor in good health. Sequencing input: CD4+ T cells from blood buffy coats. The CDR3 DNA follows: TGTGCCAGCAGTTCACGGACAGGACAATACGAGCAGTACTTC. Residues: CASSSRTGQYEQYF.